This TCR beta chain comes out of a study of cytomegalovirus exposure and HLA in healthy donors. Overall study context: Earlier results showed 117 million unique TCR beta sequences derived from roughly 180 million T cells.

CDR3 length equals 15 residues. Germline CDR1 is MNHEY and CDR2 is SMNVEV (reference sequence). The V gene lost 4 bases and the J gene lost 2 bases, with 14 bases spanning the gap. Findings and limits, study-wide: According to an earlier analysis, most TCR beta V segments yielded productive rearrangements about 87% or about 30% of the time.

This clone has just a few counts. Its antigen remains unknown. The PCR was carried out with 60 Vbeta primers and 13 Jbeta primers. The authors' processing: An analysis performed later counted 73 million or so unique TCR beta chains (roughly 11 million of them shared). Generated by immunoSEQ multiplex PCR, the TCRdb table keeps only in-frame clones and is missing some. V and J calls and clone size follow that table, whereas D and trimming were derived from the DNA. Among some 190,000 clones listed, around 78% were seen once. The sequence was collected from a woman in her 30s in good health and CMV-seropositive. The chain links TRBV27 to TRBJ1-2; possibly TRBD1 for D (5 bases). Sequenced sample: PBMCs. The CDR3 region has the DNA TGTGCCAGCAGTTCAACCTTGGCAGGGAACTATGGCTACACCTTC. It yields the protein CASSSTLAGNYGYTF.